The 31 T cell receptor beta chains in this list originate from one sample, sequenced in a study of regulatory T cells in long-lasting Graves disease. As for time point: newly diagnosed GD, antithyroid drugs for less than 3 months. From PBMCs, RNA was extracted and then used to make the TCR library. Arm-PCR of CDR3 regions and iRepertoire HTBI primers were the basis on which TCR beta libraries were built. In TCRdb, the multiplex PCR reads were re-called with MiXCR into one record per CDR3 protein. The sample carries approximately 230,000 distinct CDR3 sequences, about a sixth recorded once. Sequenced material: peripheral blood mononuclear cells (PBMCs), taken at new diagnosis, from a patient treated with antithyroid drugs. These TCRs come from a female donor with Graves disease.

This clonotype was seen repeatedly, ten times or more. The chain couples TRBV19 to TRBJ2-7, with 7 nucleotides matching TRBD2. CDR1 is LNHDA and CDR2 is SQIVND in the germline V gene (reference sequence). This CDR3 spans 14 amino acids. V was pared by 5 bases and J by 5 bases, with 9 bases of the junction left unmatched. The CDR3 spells CASSLPRGSDEQYF. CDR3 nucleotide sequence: TGTGCCAGTAGTCTCCCCCGCGGGAGCGACGAGCAGTACTTC. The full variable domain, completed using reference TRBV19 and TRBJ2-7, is DGGITQSPKYLFRKEGQNVTLSCEQNLNHDAMYWYRQDPGQGLRLIYYSQIVNDFQKGDIAEGYSVSREKKESFPLTVTSAQKNPTAFYLCASSLPRGSDEQYFGPGTRLTVT.

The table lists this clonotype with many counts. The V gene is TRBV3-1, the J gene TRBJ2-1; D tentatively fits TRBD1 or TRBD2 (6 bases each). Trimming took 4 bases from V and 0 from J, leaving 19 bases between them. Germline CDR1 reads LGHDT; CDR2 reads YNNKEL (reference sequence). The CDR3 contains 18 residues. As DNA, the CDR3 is TGTGCCAGCAGCCCCCGCCGGGGGCTAGCGAACTCCTACAATGAGCAGTTCTTC. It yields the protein CASSPRRGLANSYNEQFF.

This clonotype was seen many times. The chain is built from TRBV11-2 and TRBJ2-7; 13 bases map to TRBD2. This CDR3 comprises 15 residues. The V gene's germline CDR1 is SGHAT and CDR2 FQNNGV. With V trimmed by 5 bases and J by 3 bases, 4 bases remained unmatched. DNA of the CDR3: TGTGCCAGCAGCCCTCGGACTAGCGGGAGCTACGAGCAGTACTTC. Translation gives CASSPRTSGSYEQYF.

CDR3 in amino acids: CAWRLQGLGSPLHF. The CDR3 DNA follows: TGTGCCTGGAGACTACAGGGTTTGGGTTCACCCCTCCACTTT. The gene calls are TRBV30 and TRBJ1-6, with a possible D match to TRBD1 (6 bases). Per germline, CDR1 GTSNPN and CDR2 SVGIG (reference sequence). V was clipped by 3 bases and J by 9 bases, with 15 bases between them. The CDR3 covers 14 residues.

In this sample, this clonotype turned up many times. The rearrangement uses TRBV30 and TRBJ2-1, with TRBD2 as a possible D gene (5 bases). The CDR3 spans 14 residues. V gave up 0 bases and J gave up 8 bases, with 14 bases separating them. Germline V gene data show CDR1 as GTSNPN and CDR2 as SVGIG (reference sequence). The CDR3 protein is CAWSVSLARDEQFF. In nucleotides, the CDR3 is TGTGCCTGGAGTGTATCTTTGGCGAGGGATGAGCAGTTCTTC.

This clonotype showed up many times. CDR3 region: CASSDEGGTEAFF. The CDR3 nucleotides are TGTGCCAGCAGTGATGAGGGAGGCACTGAAGCTTTCTTT. This sequence joins TRBV6-1 and TRBJ1-1; unclear D gene. Germline values: CDR1 MNHNS, CDR2 SASEGT. This CDR3 has 13 amino acids. The germline V and J ends were trimmed by 3 bases and 4 bases, with 9 bases remaining between them.

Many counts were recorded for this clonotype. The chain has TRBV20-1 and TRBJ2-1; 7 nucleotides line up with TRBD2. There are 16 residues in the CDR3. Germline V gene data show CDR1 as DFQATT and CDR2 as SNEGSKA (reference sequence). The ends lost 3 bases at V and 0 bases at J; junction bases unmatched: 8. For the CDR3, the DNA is TGCAGTGCTAGGAGGCTAGCGGAACGCTCCTACAATGAGCAGTTCTTC. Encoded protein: CSARRLAERSYNEQFF.

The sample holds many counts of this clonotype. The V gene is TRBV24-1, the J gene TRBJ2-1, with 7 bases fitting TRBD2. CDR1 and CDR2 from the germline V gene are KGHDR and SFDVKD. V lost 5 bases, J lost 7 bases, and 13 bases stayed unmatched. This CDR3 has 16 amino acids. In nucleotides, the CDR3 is TGTGCCACCAGTGCCCCGACTAGCTCTCGTCCAAATGAGCAGTTCTTC. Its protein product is CATSAPTSSRPNEQFF.

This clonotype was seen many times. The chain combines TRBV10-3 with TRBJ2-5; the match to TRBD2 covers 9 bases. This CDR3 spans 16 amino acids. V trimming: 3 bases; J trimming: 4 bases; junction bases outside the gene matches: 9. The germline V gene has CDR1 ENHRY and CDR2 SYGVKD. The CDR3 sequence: CAISDPTSGKGETQYF. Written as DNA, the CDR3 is TGTGCCATCAGTGACCCGACTAGCGGAAAGGGAGAGACCCAGTACTTC.

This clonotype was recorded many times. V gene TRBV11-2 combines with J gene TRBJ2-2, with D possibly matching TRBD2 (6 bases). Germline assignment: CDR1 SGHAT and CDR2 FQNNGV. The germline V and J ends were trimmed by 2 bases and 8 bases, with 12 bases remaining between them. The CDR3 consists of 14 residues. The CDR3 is CASSLFPGRGELFF. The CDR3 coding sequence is TGTGCCAGCAGCTTATTCCCTGGGAGGGGGGAGCTGTTTTTT.

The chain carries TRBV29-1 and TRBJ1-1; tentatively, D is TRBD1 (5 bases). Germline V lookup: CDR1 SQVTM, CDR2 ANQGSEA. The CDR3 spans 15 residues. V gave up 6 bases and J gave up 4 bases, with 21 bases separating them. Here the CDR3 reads CSVGDGRSGGTEAFF. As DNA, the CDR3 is TGCAGCGTAGGCGATGGGCGGTCCGGGGGCACTGAAGCTTTCTTT.

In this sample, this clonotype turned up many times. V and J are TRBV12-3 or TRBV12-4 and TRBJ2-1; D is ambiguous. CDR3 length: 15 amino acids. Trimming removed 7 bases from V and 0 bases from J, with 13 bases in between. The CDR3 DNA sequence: TGTGCCAGCACCCCCCTCGTAGTCTCCTACAATGAGCAGTTCTTC. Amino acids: CASTPLVVSYNEQFF.

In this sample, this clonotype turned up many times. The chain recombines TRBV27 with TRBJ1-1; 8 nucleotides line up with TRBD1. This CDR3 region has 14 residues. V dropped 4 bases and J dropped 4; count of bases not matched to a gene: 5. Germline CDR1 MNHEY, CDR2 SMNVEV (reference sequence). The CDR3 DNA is TGTGCCAGCAGTTCAGGGGGCTCGCTCACTGAAGCTTTCTTT. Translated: CASSSGGSLTEAFF.

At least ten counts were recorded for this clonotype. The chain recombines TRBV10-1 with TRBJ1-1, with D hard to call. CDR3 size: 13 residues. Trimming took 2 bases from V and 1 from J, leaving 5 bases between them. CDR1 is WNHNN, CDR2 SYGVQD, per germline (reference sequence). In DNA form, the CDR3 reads TGCGCCAGCAGTGAGGAGGGGAACACTGAAGCTTTCTTT. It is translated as CASSEEGNTEAFF.

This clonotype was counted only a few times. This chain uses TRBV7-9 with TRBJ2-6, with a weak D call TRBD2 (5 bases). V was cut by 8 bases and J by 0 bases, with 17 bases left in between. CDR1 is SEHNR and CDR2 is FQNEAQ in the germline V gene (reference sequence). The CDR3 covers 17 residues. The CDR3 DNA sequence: TGTGCCAGCCGTCCCACCGGGGTCAGCTCTGGGGCCAACGTCCTGACTTTC. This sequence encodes CASRPTGVSSGANVLTF.

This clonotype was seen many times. CDR3 DNA: TGTGCCAGCAGCAAACAGGGGGCGCCCACTGAAGCTTTCTTT. Its protein product is CASSKQGAPTEAFF. The chain couples TRBV7-9 to TRBJ1-1; 9 positions agree with TRBD1. J gave up 4 bases and V 5 bases, and 5 bases lay outside the gene matches. This CDR3 comprises 14 residues. Germline V CDR1 and CDR2: SEHNR, FQNEAQ (reference sequence).

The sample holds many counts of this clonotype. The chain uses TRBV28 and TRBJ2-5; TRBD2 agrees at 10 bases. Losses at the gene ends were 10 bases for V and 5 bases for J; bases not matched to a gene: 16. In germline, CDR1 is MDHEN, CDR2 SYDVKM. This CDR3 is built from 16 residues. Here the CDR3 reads CATLQLAGRPRETQYF. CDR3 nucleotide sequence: TGTGCCACGCTCCAACTAGCGGGAAGGCCGCGGGAGACCCAGTACTTC.

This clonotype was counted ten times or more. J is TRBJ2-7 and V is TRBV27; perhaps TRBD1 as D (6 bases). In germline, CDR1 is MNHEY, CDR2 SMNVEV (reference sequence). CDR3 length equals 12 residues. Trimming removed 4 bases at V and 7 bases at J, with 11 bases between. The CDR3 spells CASSSQGWEQYF. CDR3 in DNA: TGTGCCAGCAGTTCACAGGGATGGGAGCAGTACTTC.

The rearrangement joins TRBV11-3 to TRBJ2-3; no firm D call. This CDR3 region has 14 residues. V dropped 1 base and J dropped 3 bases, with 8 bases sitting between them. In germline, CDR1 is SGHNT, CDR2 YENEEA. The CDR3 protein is CASSLATETDTQYF. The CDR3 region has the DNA TGTGCCAGCAGCTTAGCTACTGAAACAGATACGCAGTATTTT.

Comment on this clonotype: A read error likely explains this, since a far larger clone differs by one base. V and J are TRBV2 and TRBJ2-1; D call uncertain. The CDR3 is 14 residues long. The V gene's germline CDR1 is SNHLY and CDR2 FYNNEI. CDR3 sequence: CASSPGLRLDELFF. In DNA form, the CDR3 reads TGTGCCAGCAGCCCCGGCCTGAGGTTGGATGAGCTGTTCTTC.

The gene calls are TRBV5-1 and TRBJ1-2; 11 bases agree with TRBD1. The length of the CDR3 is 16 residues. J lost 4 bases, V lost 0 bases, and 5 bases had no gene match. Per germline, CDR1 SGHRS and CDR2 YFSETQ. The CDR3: CASSLEVDRGPYGYTF. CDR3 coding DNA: TGCGCCAGCAGCTTGGAGGTGGACAGGGGGCCCTATGGCTACACCTTC.

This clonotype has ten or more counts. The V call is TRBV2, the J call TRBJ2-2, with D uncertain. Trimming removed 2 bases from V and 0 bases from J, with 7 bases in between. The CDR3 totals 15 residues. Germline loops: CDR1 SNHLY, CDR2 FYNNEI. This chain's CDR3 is CASSEIGTNTGELFF. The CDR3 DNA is TGTGCCAGCAGTGAAATAGGCACGAACACCGGGGAGCTGTTTTTT. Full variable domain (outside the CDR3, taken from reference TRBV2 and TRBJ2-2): EPEVTQTPSHQVTQMGQEVILRCVPISNHLYFYWYRQILGQKVEFLVSFYNNEISEKSEIFDDQFSVERPDGSNFTLKIRSTKLEDSAMYFCASSEIGTNTGELFFGEGSRLTVL.

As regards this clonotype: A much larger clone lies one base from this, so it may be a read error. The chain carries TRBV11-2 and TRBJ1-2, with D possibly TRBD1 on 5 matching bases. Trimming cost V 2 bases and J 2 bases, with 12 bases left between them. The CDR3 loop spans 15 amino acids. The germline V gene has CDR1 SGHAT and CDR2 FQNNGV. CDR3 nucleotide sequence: TGTGCCAGCAGCTTACTGCCGGGGACGAACTATGGCTACACCTTC. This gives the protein CASSLLPGTNYGYTF.

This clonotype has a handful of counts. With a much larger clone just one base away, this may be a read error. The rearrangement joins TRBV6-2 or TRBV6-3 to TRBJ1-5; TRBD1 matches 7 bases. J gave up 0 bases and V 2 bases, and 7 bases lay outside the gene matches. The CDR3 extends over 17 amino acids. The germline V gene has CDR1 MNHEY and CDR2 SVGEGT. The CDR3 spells CASSYPPTGYSNQPQHF. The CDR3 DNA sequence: TGTGCCAGCAGTTACCCACCGACAGGGTATAGCAATCAGCCCCAGCATTTT.

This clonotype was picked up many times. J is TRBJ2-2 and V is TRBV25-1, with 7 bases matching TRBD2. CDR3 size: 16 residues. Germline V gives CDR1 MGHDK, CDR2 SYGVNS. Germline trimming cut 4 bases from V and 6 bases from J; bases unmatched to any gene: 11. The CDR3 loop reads CASSGFEGGSAGELFF. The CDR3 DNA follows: TGTGCCAGCAGTGGATTTGAGGGCGGGAGTGCCGGGGAGCTGTTTTTT. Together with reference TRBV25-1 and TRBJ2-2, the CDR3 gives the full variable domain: EADIYQTPRYLVIGTGKKITLECSQTMGHDKMYWYQQDPGMELHLIHYSYGVNSTEKGDLSSESTVSRIRTEHFPLTLESARPSHTSQYLCASSGFEGGSAGELFFGEGSRLTVL.

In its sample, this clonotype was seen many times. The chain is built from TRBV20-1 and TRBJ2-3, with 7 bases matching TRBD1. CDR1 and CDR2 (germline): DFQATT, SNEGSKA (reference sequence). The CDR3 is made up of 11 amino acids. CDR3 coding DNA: TGCAGCTGGGACAGTGCCAATACGCAGTATTTT. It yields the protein CSWDSANTQYF.

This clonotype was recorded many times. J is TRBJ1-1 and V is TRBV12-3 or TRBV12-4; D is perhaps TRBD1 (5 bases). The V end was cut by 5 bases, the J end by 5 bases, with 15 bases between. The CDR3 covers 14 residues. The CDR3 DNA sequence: TGTGCCAGCAGTCACGGGAGTACAGGTACTGAAGCTTTCTTT. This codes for CASSHGSTGTEAFF.

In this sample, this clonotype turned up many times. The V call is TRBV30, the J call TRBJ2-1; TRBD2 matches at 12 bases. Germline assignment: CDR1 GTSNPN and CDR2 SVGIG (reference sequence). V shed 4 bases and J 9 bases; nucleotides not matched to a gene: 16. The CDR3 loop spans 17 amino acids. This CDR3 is CAWNRATSGSGLIEQFF. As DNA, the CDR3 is TGTGCCTGGAACCGCGCGACTAGCGGGAGCGGACTGATTGAGCAGTTCTTC.

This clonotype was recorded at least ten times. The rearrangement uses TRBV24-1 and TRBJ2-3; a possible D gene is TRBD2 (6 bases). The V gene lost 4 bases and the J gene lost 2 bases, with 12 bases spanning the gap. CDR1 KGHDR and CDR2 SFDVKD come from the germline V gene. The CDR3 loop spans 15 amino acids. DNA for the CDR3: TGTGCCACCAGTGACGGGGGAAAGATCACAGATACGCAGTATTTT. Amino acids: CATSDGGKITDTQYF.

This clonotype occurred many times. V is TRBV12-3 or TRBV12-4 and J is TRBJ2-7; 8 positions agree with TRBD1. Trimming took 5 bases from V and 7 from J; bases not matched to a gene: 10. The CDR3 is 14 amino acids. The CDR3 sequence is CASSTKRTGQEQYF. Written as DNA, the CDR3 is TGTGCCAGCAGTACCAAGCGGACAGGGCAAGAGCAGTACTTC.

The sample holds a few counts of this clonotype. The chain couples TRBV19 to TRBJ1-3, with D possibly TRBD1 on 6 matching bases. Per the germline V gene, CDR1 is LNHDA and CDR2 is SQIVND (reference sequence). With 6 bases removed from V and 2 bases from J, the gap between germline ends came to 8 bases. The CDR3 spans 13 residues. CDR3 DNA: TGTGCCAGTAGCAGGGGAACTGGAAACACCATATATTTT. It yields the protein CASSRGTGNTIYF.